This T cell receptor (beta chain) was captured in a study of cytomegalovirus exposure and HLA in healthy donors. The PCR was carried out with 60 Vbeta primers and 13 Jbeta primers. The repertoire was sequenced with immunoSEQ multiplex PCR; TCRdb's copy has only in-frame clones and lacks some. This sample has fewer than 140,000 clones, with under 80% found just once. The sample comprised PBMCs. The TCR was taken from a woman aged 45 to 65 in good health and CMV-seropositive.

As DNA, the CDR3 is TGTGCCAGCAGTGACCTCCGCGCTGAAGCTTTCTTT. Residues: CASSDLRAEAFF. This chain uses TRBV2 with TRBJ1-1; no definite D call. Germline assignment: CDR1 SNHLY and CDR2 FYNNEI. Trimming stripped 3 bases from V and 6 bases from J, with 8 bases between. The CDR3 has 12 residues.